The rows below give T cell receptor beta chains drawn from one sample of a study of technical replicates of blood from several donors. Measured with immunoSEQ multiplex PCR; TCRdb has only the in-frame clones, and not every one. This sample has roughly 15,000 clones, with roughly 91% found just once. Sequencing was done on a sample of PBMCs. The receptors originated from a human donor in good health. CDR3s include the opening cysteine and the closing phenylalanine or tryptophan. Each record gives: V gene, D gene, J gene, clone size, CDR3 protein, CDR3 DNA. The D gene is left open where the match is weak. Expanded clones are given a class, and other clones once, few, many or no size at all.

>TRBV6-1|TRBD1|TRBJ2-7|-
CASSVLQGAGNEQYF
TGTGCCAGCAGTGTATTACAGGGGGCGGGAAACGAGCAGTACTTC
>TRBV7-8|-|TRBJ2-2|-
CASSLSGGDTGELFF
TGTGCCAGCAGCTTATCCGGCGGAGACACCGGGGAGCTGTTTTTT
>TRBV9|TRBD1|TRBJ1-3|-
CASSYSRDRGVSGNTIYF
TGTGCCAGCAGTTACTCGCGGGACAGGGGAGTATCTGGAAACACCATATATTTT
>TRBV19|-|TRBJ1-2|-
CASSGSYGYTF
TGTGCCAGTAGCGGGAGCTATGGCTACACCTTC
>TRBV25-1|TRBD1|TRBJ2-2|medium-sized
CASSEDRDTGELFF
TGTGCCAGCAGTGAGGACAGGGACACCGGGGAGCTGTTTTTT
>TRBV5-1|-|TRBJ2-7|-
CASSFDSIYEQYF
TGCGCCAGCAGCTTTGACAGTATCTACGAGCAGTACTTC
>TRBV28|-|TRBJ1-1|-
CASSLPGIFPEAFF
TGTGCCAGCAGTTTGCCCGGGATTTTCCCTGAAGCTTTCTTT
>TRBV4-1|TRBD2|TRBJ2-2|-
CASSQGSGRAAVGAGELFF
TGCGCCAGCAGCCAAGGTTCCGGGAGGGCCGCGGTGGGTGCCGGGGAGCTGTTTTTT
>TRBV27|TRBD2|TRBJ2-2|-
CASQAGVVTGELFF
TGTGCCAGTCAAGCGGGAGTCGTCACCGGGGAGCTGTTTTTT
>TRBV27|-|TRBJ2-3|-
CASSYTTEVTDTQYF
TGTGCCAGCAGTTACACGACAGAAGTCACAGATACGCAGTATTTT
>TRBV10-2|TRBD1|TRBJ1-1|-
CASSDRRTGGANTEAFF
TGCGCCAGCAGTGATAGGAGGACAGGGGGCGCGAACACTGAAGCTTTCTTT
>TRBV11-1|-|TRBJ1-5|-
CASSLTLDQPQHF
TGTGCCAGCAGCTTAACACTAGATCAGCCCCAGCATTTT
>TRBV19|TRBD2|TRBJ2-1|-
CASSKGRGGSTYNEQFF
TGTGCCAGTAGTAAGGGGAGGGGCGGGAGTACCTACAATGAGCAGTTCTTC
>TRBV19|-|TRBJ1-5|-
CASSPGFRYSGNQPQHF
TGTGCCAGCAGCCCGGGATTCAGGTATAGTGGCAATCAGCCCCAGCATTTT
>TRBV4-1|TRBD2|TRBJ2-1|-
CASSHEGLAGSYNEQFF
TGCGCCAGCAGCCACGAAGGACTAGCGGGCTCCTACAATGAGCAGTTCTTC
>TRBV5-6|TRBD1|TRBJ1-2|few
CASSLGLTGLANYGYTF
TGTGCCAGCAGCTTGGGGTTGACAGGGCTAGCTAACTATGGCTACACCTTC